These 27 T cell receptor beta chains came from one sample sequenced in a study of CD8 T cells in Susac syndrome. With random hexamers, reverse transcription was performed on about 0.5 to 1 ug of RNA. MiXCR was run by TCRdb on the immunoSEQ multiplex PCR reads, yielding one entry per CDR3 protein. This table has around 270,000 distinct CDR3 sequences, 70% to 90% appearing once. The sequencing input was CD8+ T cells from PBMCs. These TCRs come from a human donor with multiple sclerosis.

This chain connects TRBV6-1 to TRBJ2-2, with no clear D. CDR1 is MNHNS and CDR2 is SASEGT in the germline V gene. The V and J ends lost 3 bases and 0 bases respectively, with 8 bases between them. The CDR3 is 15 residues long. The CDR3 nucleotides read TGTGCCAGCAGTGAGGACGGATCGAACACCGGGGAGCTGTTTTTT. This codes for CASSEDGSNTGELFF.

The chain couples TRBV7-9 to TRBJ1-2; 7 bases align to TRBD1. Germline-derived CDR1 and CDR2 are SEHNR and FQNEAQ (reference sequence). The CDR3 is 14 residues long. Germline trimming cut 4 bases from V and 4 bases from J; bases unmatched to any gene: 6. In DNA form, the CDR3 reads TGTGCCAGCAGCTCCACAGGGGACTTCTATGGCTACACCTTC. As protein: CASSSTGDFYGYTF.

This clonotype appeared a single time. J is TRBJ2-1 and V is TRBV19, with D perhaps assigned TRBD1 or TRBD2 (5 bases each). The CDR3 is 14 amino acids. Germline V lookup: CDR1 LNHDA, CDR2 SQIVND (reference sequence). Deletions cut 2 bases from V and 8 bases from J, with 13 bases between. CDR3 protein: CASSIYGTGDEQFF. The CDR3 DNA follows: TGTGCCAGTAGTATATATGGGACGGGCGATGAGCAGTTCTTC.

The chain uses TRBV7-9 and TRBJ2-4; 9 bases are a match to TRBD2. Germline trimming cut 5 bases from V and 4 bases from J; bases unmatched to any gene: 9. Germline CDR1 reads SEHNR; CDR2 reads FQNEAQ (reference sequence). The CDR3 contains 16 residues. In nucleotides, the CDR3 is TGTGCCAGCAGCCCAGGGCTAGCGGGAACTAAAAACATTCAGTACTTC. This sequence encodes CASSPGLAGTKNIQYF.

The CDR3 here is CSVIPLKTGNTGELFF. The DNA of the CDR3 is TGCAGCGTTATCCCTCTGAAGACAGGGAACACCGGGGAGCTGTTTTTT. The rearrangement uses TRBV29-1 and TRBJ2-2; a weak D match, TRBD1 (6 bases). CDR1 and CDR2 from the germline V gene are SQVTM and ANQGSEA. The CDR3 length is 16 residues. V shed 5 bases and J shed 1 base, with 17 bases lying between them.

This clonotype was picked up one time. The chain has TRBV10-3 and TRBJ1-5; TRBD1 agrees at 8 bases. With 10 bases clipped from V and 11 bases from J, the junction kept 7 bases outside the gene matches. The CDR3 consists of 11 residues. CDR1 is ENHRY, CDR2 SYGVKD, per germline. CDR3 in DNA: TGTGCCACCAAGGGACAGGCGGCCCAGCATTTT. This translates into CATKGQAAQHF.

This chain uses TRBV28 with TRBJ1-1, with D hard to call. CDR3 length: 16 residues. The germline V gene has CDR1 MDHEN and CDR2 SYDVKM. V was trimmed by 4 bases and J by 0 bases, leaving 15 bases between them. This chain's CDR3 is CASSSPTAGMNTEAFF. The CDR3 coding sequence is TGTGCCAGCAGTTCCCCAACAGCAGGTATGAACACTGAAGCTTTCTTT.

This chain joins TRBV11-3 and TRBJ1-1, with TRBD1 matching over 9 bases. V lost 5 bases to trimming and J lost 7 bases; unmatched junction nucleotides: 8. CDR1 is SGHNT, CDR2 YENEEA, per germline. The CDR3 contains 14 residues. CDR3 residues: CASSRQGDEDEAFF. For the CDR3, the DNA is TGTGCCAGCAGCCGACAGGGGGATGAAGATGAAGCTTTCTTT.

The V gene is TRBV4-1, the J gene TRBJ1-1, with D maybe TRBD1 (6 bases). Between the trimmed V and J ends, which lost 4 bases and 5 bases, there was a span of 14 bases. From germline, CDR1 is MGHRA and CDR2 YSYEKL. The CDR3 has 14 residues. The CDR3 region has the DNA TGCGCCAGCAGCCCCAGGGGAGGGAGGACTGAAGCTTTCTTT. Protein product: CASSPRGGRTEAFF.

V usage is TRBV6-5 and J usage is TRBJ2-7; D possibly corresponds to TRBD1 (6 bases). The CDR3 is 15 residues long. V was shortened by 2 bases and J by 5 bases, with 16 bases between the two germline ends. Germline loops: CDR1 MNHEY, CDR2 SVGAGI. CDR3 coding DNA: TGTGCCAGCAGTTACGGGGGCCCCTACACCCACGAGCAGTACTTC. It encodes CASSYGGPYTHEQYF.

This clonotype appeared a single time. CDR3 bases: TGTGCCAACAAGAGAGCGGGAGCCTCCTACGAGCAGTACTTC. This sequence encodes CANKRAGASYEQYF. The chain recombines TRBV28 with TRBJ2-7; 8 bases align to TRBD2. V dropped 10 bases and J dropped 0; count of bases not matched to a gene: 8. This CDR3 is built from 14 residues. Per the germline V gene, CDR1 is MDHEN and CDR2 is SYDVKM. Supplemented by reference TRBV28 and TRBJ2-7, the full variable domain reads DVKVTQSSRYLVKRTGEKVFLECVQDMDHENMFWYRQDPGLGLRLIYFSYDVKMKEKGDIPEGYSVSREKKERFSLILESASTNQTSMYLCANKRAGASYEQYFGPGTRLTVT.

The chain recombines TRBV27 with TRBJ2-3; TRBD2 matches at 8 bases. Trimming removed 8 bases from V and 4 bases from J; junction bases left unmatched: 11. Per the germline V gene, CDR1 is MNHEY and CDR2 is SMNVEV (reference sequence). This CDR3 is built from 15 residues. In nucleotides, the CDR3 is TGTGCCAGCGGTCTCACGGGAGGGCCCGCAGATACGCAGTATTTT. Its translation is CASGLTGGPADTQYF.

The genes are TRBV19 and TRBJ2-2; TRBD2 matches 12 bases. Germline lookup yields CDR1 LNHDA and CDR2 SQIVND (reference sequence). The V segment lost 3 bases and the J segment 1 base; nucleotides outside the gene matches: 21. The CDR3 runs 23 residues. The DNA of the CDR3 is TGTGCCAGTAGTATCCCCCCCCCTCCTAGCGGGAGGGCCCTCTATAGGAACACCGGGGAGCTGTTTTTT. Translating gives CASSIPPPPSGRALYRNTGELFF. Full variable domain (remainder filled in from reference TRBV19 and TRBJ2-2): DGGITQSPKYLFRKEGQNVTLSCEQNLNHDAMYWYRQDPGQGLRLIYYSQIVNDFQKGDIAEGYSVSREKKESFPLTVTSAQKNPTAFYLCASSIPPPPSGRALYRNTGELFFGEGSRLTVL.

The chain employs TRBV3-1 and TRBJ2-1; TRBD2 aligns across 9 bases. The J segment lost 12 bases and the V segment lost 1 base, leaving 10 bases of the junction unmatched. Per germline, CDR1 LGHDT and CDR2 YNNKEL (reference sequence). The CDR3 is made up of 15 amino acids. The CDR3 region has the DNA TGTGCCAGCAGCCAAGCGGCGGGAGGGGTCATCGGGCAGTTCTTC. Its translation: CASSQAAGGVIGQFF.

The V and J genes are TRBV28 and TRBJ2-1; perhaps TRBD1 as D (5 bases). With 3 bases removed from V and 5 bases from J, the gap between germline ends came to 20 bases. Germline V gene data show CDR1 as MDHEN and CDR2 as SYDVKM. The CDR3 covers 17 residues. The CDR3 region is CASSFPEDQGPHNEQFF. As DNA, the CDR3 is TGTGCCAGCAGTTTCCCCGAGGACCAGGGCCCCCACAATGAGCAGTTCTTC.

This chain uses TRBV7-9 with TRBJ1-1; no reliable D call. V was clipped by 3 bases and J by 0 bases, with 11 bases between them. In germline, CDR1 is SEHNR, CDR2 FQNEAQ (reference sequence). The CDR3 spans 15 residues. The CDR3 DNA is TGTGCCAGCAGCTTGACCCGGGTCGTGAACACTGAAGCTTTCTTT. Translating gives CASSLTRVVNTEAFF.

V gene TRBV12-3 or TRBV12-4 combines with J gene TRBJ1-2, with 7 nucleotides matching TRBD1. CDR3 length equals 15 residues. After removal of 0 bases from V and 5 bases from J, the junction contained 6 bases not matched to a gene. CDR3 bases: TGTGCCAGCAGTTTAGCAGGGGACAGAATTTATGGCTACACCTTC. This encodes CASSLAGDRIYGYTF.

Here the CDR3 reads CASSSPHDSGANVLTF. The CDR3 DNA reads TGTGCCAGCAGTTCTCCTCATGACTCTGGGGCCAACGTCCTGACTTTC. This chain joins TRBV27 and TRBJ2-6; D remains unclear. V was clipped by 4 bases and J by 0 bases, with 10 bases between them. The CDR3 consists of 16 residues. Per germline, CDR1 MNHEY and CDR2 SMNVEV (reference sequence).

This clonotype was counted only a few times. V gene TRBV7-2 combines with J gene TRBJ2-1; 7 bases fit TRBD2. CDR1 is SGHTA and CDR2 is FQGNSA in the germline V gene. The V gene end was trimmed by 5 bases and the J gene end by 2 bases; junction bases not matched to a gene: 6. CDR3 size: 15 residues. This chain's CDR3 is CASSPERDPYNEQFF. CDR3 nucleotides: TGTGCCAGCAGCCCTGAGCGGGACCCCTACAATGAGCAGTTCTTC.

This chain links TRBV4-1 with TRBJ1-2; possible D gene TRBD1, 6 bases. CDR1 and CDR2 from the germline V gene are MGHRA and YSYEKL. The CDR3 spans 16 residues. Trimming pared 1 base from V and 4 bases from J, leaving 16 bases between. The CDR3 protein is CASSQVVSGGVYGYTF. The CDR3 DNA follows: TGCGCCAGCAGCCAAGTAGTTTCGGGGGGCGTCTATGGCTACACCTTC.

The CDR3 DNA sequence: TGTGCCAGCAGCCCCCCCGGGCAGCTAGCTTATGGCTACACCTTC. It encodes CASSPPGQLAYGYTF. The V call is TRBV6-5, the J call TRBJ1-2; D ambiguous. V was pared by 6 bases and J by 5 bases, with 19 bases between. The CDR3 is 15 amino acids. CDR1 MNHEY and CDR2 SVGAGI come from the germline V gene.

The gene calls are TRBV27 and TRBJ2-7; 14 nucleotides line up with TRBD2. Germline V gene lookup returns CDR1 MNHEY and CDR2 SMNVEV (reference sequence). This CDR3 spans 16 amino acids. The J segment lost 5 bases and the V segment lost 1 base, leaving 4 bases of the junction unmatched. The CDR3 sequence is CASSLLGTSGSHEQYF. CDR3 bases: TGTGCCAGCAGTTTATTAGGGACTAGCGGGAGCCACGAGCAGTACTTC.

This chain connects TRBV7-9 to TRBJ2-7, with a tentative D call TRBD2 (6 bases). V was cut by 5 bases and J by 2 bases, with 16 bases left in between. Germline lookup yields CDR1 SEHNR and CDR2 FQNEAQ (reference sequence). The CDR3 contains 15 residues. CDR3 nucleotide sequence: TGTGCCAGCAGCCTGGGGCAGGGAGGCGCCTACGAGCAGTACTTC. Translation gives CASSLGQGGAYEQYF.

V and J are TRBV6-2 or TRBV6-3 and TRBJ1-5, with D hard to call. This CDR3 has 16 amino acids. Germline V lookup: CDR1 MNHEY, CDR2 SVGEGT. V lost 5 bases and J 3 bases, leaving 17 bases between the germline ends. The CDR3 protein is CASSTPLARVNQPQHF. DNA for the CDR3: TGTGCCAGCAGTACCCCCCTGGCGAGGGTCAATCAGCCCCAGCATTTT.

The chain employs TRBV4-2 and TRBJ2-5; 12 bases fit TRBD2. Germline loops: CDR1 LGHNA, CDR2 YNFKEQ. This CDR3 region has 16 residues. The J segment lost 2 bases and the V segment lost 4 bases, leaving 5 bases of the junction unmatched. For the CDR3, the DNA is TGTGCCAGCAGCCGAGGGACTAGCGGGTATCAAGAGACCCAGTACTTC. Its protein is CASSRGTSGYQETQYF.

The V gene is TRBV9, the J gene TRBJ2-7; D is undetermined. CDR3 size: 14 residues. Germline V CDR1 and CDR2: SGDLS, YYNGEE. Trimming stripped 3 bases from V and 0 bases from J, with 10 bases between. The CDR3 DNA sequence: TGTGCCAGCAGCGAGGACGGATTCTCCTACGAGCAGTACTTC. This codes for CASSEDGFSYEQYF.

This clonotype was detected only once. The chain uses TRBV19 and TRBJ2-1; 7 nucleotides line up with TRBD2. V was clipped by 7 bases and J by 0 bases; unmatched bases: 3. In germline, CDR1 is LNHDA, CDR2 SQIVND (reference sequence). This CDR3 contains 14 residues. This CDR3 reads CASIGGSSYNEQFF. CDR3 bases: TGTGCCAGTATCGGCGGGAGCTCCTACAATGAGCAGTTCTTC.